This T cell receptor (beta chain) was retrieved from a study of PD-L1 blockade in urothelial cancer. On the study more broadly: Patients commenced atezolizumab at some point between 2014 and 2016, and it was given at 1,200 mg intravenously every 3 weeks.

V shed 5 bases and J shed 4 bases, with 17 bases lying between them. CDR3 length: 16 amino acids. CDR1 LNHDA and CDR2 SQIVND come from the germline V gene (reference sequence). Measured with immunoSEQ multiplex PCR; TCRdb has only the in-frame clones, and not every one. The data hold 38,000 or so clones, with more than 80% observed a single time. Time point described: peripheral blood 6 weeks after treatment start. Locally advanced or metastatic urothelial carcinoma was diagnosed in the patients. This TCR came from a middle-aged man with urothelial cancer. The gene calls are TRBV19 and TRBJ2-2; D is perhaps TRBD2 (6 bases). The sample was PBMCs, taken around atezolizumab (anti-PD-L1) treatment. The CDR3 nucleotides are TGTGCCAGTAGTGGGCAGGGTGTAGCGGTCACCGGGGAGCTGTTTTTT. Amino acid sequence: CASSGQGVAVTGELFF.